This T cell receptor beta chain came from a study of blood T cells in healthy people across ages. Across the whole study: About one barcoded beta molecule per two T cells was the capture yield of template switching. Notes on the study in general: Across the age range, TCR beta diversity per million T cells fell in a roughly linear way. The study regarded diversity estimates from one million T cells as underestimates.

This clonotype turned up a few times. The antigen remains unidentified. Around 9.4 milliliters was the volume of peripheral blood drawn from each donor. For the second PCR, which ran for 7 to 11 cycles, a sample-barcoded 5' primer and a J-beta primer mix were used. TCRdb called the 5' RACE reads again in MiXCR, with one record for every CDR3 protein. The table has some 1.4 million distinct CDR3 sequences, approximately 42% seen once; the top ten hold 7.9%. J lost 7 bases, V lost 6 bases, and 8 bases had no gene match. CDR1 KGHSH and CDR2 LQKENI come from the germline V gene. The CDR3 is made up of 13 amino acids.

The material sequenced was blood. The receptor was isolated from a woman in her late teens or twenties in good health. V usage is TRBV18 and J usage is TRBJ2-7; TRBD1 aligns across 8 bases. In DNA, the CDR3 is TGTGCCAGCTCTCGGACAGGGTTGAATGAGCAGTACTTC. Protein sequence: CASSRTGLNEQYF. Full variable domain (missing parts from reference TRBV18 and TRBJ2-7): NAGVMQNPRHLVRRRGQEARLRCSPMKGHSHVYWYRQLPEEGLKFMVYLQKENIIDESGMPKERFSAEFPKEGPSILRIQQVVRGDSAAYFCASSRTGLNEQYFGPGTRLTVT.